This TCR beta chain comes out of a study of neurological immune-mediated disorders. This clonotype was found many times. The CDR3 is 15 amino acids. Germline V gene sequence: CDR1 DFQATT, CDR2 SNEGSKA (reference sequence). V lost 1 base and J 3 bases, leaving 15 bases between the germline ends. The authors produced cDNA by 5'RACE using 10-nucleotide random UMIs. One entry per CDR3 protein, called by TCRdb with MiXCR from the 5' RACE reads. The sample yields about 74,000 distinct CDR3 sequences, 5.2% seen once. The sequence was collected from a man between 18 and 29 years old with multiple sclerosis. Sequencing was carried out using PBMCs. The chain employs TRBV20-1 and TRBJ1-2; a possible D gene is TRBD1 (6 bases). CDR3 DNA sequence: TGCAGTGCTAGAGCTGGACTCGCAGGGGACTATGGCTACACCTTC. Translation gives CSARAGLAGDYGYTF.